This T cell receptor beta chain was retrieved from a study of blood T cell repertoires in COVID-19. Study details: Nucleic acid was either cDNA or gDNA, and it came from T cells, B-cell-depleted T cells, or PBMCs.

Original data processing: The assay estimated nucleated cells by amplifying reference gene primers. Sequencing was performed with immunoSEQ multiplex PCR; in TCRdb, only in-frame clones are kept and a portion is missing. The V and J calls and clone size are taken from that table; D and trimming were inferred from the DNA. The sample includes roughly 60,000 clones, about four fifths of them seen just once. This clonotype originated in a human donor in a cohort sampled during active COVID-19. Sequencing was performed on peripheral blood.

For the CDR3, the DNA is TGTGCCAGCTCACCAGGCGGGACAGGGGGCCCGGTACGTCAGTACTTC. Translated: CASSPGGTGGPVRQYF. The V call is TRBV18, the J call TRBJ2-4; 12 positions agree with TRBD1. The CDR3 consists of 16 residues. The V and J ends lost 2 bases and 12 bases, in that order; junction bases with no gene match: 11. The germline CDR1 and CDR2 sequences are KGHSH and LQKENI.